The T cell receptor (beta chain) described here comes from a study of cytomegalovirus exposure and HLA in healthy donors (dated by TCRdb to 2017 to 2019). For context, the study as a whole: According to a later analysis, the roughly 130 validation repertoires were produced on the same platform as the 700 or so repertoires of the first cohort. The study was designed to test whether signatures of past pathogen exposure could be identified by cataloging public T cell receptors. A separate validation cohort of roughly 130 different subjects was used in addition to the roughly 700-subject first cohort. The study combined high-throughput TCR immunosequencing, statistical association of individual TCRs with disease status, and machine learning to predict cytomegalovirus infection status.

The CDR3 contains 17 residues, cysteine and phenylalanine counted. CDR3 DNA is the only sequence kept; it has 51 bases, read in frame from the first base. CDR1 and CDR2, looked up from the germline V gene (reference sequence), are LNHNV and YYDKDF. V is cut back by 0 bases and J by 4 bases, with 4 bases in the junction unmatched. Overall study results and their limits: In vitro tests confirmed that a few of the cytomegalovirus-associated TCR beta chains recognize cytomegalovirus antigens. Of the cluster scores, roughly 95% were above 0 in a later analysis, which found that TCRs clustered in the first cohort also tended to co-occur in the 120 or so validation repertoires. It was suggested by the authors that the approach could potentially be generalized to other disease states and immunological phenotypes. A total of 150 to 200 TCR beta chains were listed by the study as associated with cytomegalovirus. The classifier was reported to diagnose cytomegalovirus status with high specificity and sensitivity in both the original cohort and the validation cohort. Most TCR sequences were seen in very few donors, while some public TCRs were found in many individuals. A later analysis had no HLA typing for the validation cohort, so co-occurrence there was scored across all 110 or so repertoires.

The donors belonged to the validation cohort of approximately 130 subjects, which was separate from the approximately 700-subject first cohort. Library prep was done by the immunoSEQ multiplex PCR assay. The authors' analysis ran thus. A statistical classification framework was developed to diagnose cytomegalovirus status using the catalog of TCR beta chain sequences. TCRdb retrieved this table from immuneACCESS and kept in-frame rearrangements only. Not all clones are present; in checked studies, unresolved V genes account for under half, and no reason is known for the remainder. Clone size and the V and J calls come from that table; the DNA yielded D and trimming. This sample is represented by about 200,000 clones; roughly 82% of them were singletons. The top ten constitute around 15% of the sample. In regard to this clone: Its recognized antigen is unknown. No clone much larger than this one lies a single base away; base qualities are absent. This specimen includes other DNA sequences encoding the same CDR3.

This receptor was taken from a woman aged 25 to 45 in good health and CMV-seropositive. The material sequenced was PBMCs. In this chain, TRBV15 is recombined with TRBJ2-1, with TRBD2 identical over 12 junction bases. The encoded CDR3 is CATSRESSGRAYNEQFF. The base sequence is TGTGCCACCAGCAGAGAATCTAGCGGGAGGGCTTACAATGAGCAGTTCTTC.